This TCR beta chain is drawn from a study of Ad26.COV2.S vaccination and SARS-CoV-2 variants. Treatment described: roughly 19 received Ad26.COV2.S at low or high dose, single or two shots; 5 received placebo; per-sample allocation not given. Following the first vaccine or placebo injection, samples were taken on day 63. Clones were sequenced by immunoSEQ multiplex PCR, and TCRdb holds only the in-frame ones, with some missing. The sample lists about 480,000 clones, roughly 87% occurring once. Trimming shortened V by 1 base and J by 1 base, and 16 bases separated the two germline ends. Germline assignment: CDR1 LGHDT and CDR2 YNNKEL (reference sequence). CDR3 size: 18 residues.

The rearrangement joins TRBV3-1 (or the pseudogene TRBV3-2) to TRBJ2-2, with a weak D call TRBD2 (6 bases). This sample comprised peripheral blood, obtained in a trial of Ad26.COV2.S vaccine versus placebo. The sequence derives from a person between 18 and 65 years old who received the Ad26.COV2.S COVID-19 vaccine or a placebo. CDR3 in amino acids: CASSQGGGLYMNTGELFF. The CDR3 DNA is TGTGCCAGCAGCCAAGGAGGAGGGCTATACATGAACACCGGGGAGCTGTTTTTT.